This paragraph covers one TCR beta chain sequence. The CDR3 contains 14 residues. With V trimmed by 10 bases and J by 3 bases, 11 bases remained unmatched. Looked up from germline, CDR1 is MNHNY and CDR2 is SVGAGI (reference sequence). The entry originates in a study of blood T cell repertoires in COVID-19. The wider study: Acute-phase and convalescent COVID-19 samples originated in the United States, Italy and Spain.

In the original analysis: Nucleated cell number was recorded as an estimate derived from reference gene primer amplification. Sequenced by immunoSEQ multiplex PCR; TCRdb stores in-frame clones only, minus some. V and J calls and clone size come straight from that table; D and trimming were deduced from the DNA. This repertoire shows about 120,000 clones, approximately 79% found once; its top ten account for 2% to 3%. Sequencing input: peripheral blood. This chain uses TRBV6-6 with TRBJ2-7; 8 positions agree with TRBD2. This clonotype originated in a man aged 50 to 60 with acute or convalescent COVID-19. The chain's CDR3 is CATCPASGGYEQYF. In DNA, the CDR3 is TGTGCCACCTGCCCTGCCAGCGGGGGCTACGAGCAGTACTTC.